This passage covers 28 T cell receptor beta chains from one sample sequenced in a study of shared clonotypes between healthy human individuals. Assay: immunoSEQ multiplex PCR; the TCRdb copy retains only in-frame clones and omits some. The table lists about 2.4 million clones, approximately 94% of them singletons. The sequenced sample consisted of naive CD4+ T cells sorted from blood. Noted subset: CD45RA+ positively selected. The receptors stem from a man aged 18 to 29 in good health.

The chain links TRBV5-1 to TRBJ1-2; 7 bases map to TRBD1. There are 13 residues in the CDR3. Germline CDR1 SGHRS, CDR2 YFSETQ. The V segment lost 4 bases and the J segment 6 bases; nucleotides outside the gene matches: 6. The CDR3 loop reads CASSLDRAHGYTF. CDR3 bases: TGCGCCAGCAGCCTTGACAGGGCCCATGGCTACACCTTC.

This clone was picked up one time. The J gene is TRBJ2-3, the V gene TRBV5-1, with D perhaps being TRBD1 or TRBD2 (5 bases each). Germline V gene data show CDR1 as SGHRS and CDR2 as YFSETQ. This CDR3 spans 16 amino acids. Trimming removed 2 bases from V and 2 bases from J, with 15 bases in between. The CDR3 region has the DNA TGCGCCAGCAGCTTACTGACCGGGACGGACACAGATACGCAGTATTTT. It specifies CASSLLTGTDTDTQYF.

The chain has TRBV6-4 and TRBJ1-1; D is unresolved. CDR3 length: 12 residues. The V end lost 4 bases, the J end lost 6 bases, and 9 bases lay between the germline ends. Germline values: CDR1 MRHNA, CDR2 SNTAGT. CDR3 nucleotide sequence: TGTGCCAGCAGTGGGGCACCTTCTGAAGCTTTCTTT. This sequence encodes CASSGAPSEAFF.

The chain has TRBV5-5 and TRBJ2-5; no firm D call. The CDR3 length is 15 residues. Germline V CDR1 and CDR2: SGHKS, YYEKEE (reference sequence). Between the trimmed V and J ends, which lost 0 bases and 1 base, there was a span of 10 bases. The CDR3 loop reads CASSLAVAVQETQYF. The CDR3 DNA reads as TGTGCCAGCAGCTTGGCCGTCGCCGTCCAAGAGACCCAGTACTTC.

A single count supports this clone. Written as DNA, the CDR3 is TGTGCCATCAGTGAGGCCCAACTAGCGGATATTAGCACAGATACGCAGTATTTT. It is translated as CAISEAQLADISTDTQYF. The chain joins TRBV10-3 to TRBJ2-3; TRBD2 aligns across 8 bases. Germline assignment: CDR1 ENHRY and CDR2 SYGVKD. The V segment lost 2 bases and the J segment 0 bases; nucleotides outside the gene matches: 10. There are 18 residues in the CDR3.

The J gene is TRBJ1-4, the V gene TRBV9, with TRBD1 matching over 7 bases. This CDR3 has 16 amino acids. Trimming cost V 1 base and J 2 bases; bases outside gene matches: 5. From germline, CDR1 is SGDLS and CDR2 YYNGEE. DNA of the CDR3: TGTGCCAGCAGCGTACGTCCAGGGGGTACTAATGAAAAACTGTTTTTT. This sequence encodes CASSVRPGGTNEKLFF.

A single count supports this clone. The chain combines TRBV6-5 with TRBJ2-1; D unclear. Germline loops: CDR1 MNHEY, CDR2 SVGAGI. The CDR3 totals 11 residues. Between the trimmed V and J ends, which lost 7 bases and 3 bases, there was a span of 4 bases. The CDR3 is CASTRYNEQFF. CDR3 coding DNA: TGTGCCAGCACACGCTACAATGAGCAGTTCTTC.

The chain employs TRBV2 and TRBJ2-2; 7 positions match TRBD1. The CDR3 is 16 residues long. Germline values: CDR1 SNHLY, CDR2 FYNNEI. Losses at the gene ends were 6 bases for V and 3 bases for J; bases not matched to a gene: 10. Here the CDR3 DNA reads TGTGCCAGCAGCCAAGACAGGGTAGGGGACACCGGGGAGCTGTTTTTT. The encoded protein is CASSQDRVGDTGELFF.

This clone occurred once. The genes are TRBV28 and TRBJ2-1, with TRBD1 as a possible D gene (7 bases). V dropped 1 base and J dropped 0 bases, with 19 bases sitting between them. Germline values: CDR1 MDHEN, CDR2 SYDVKM. The CDR3 is 19 residues long. The CDR3 spells CASSLFPRSGGFSYNEQFF. The CDR3, as DNA: TGTGCCAGCAGTTTATTCCCCCGATCAGGGGGGTTCTCCTACAATGAGCAGTTCTTC.

The chain is built from TRBV6-1 and TRBJ1-1; D gene ambiguous. This CDR3 spans 13 amino acids. Trimming removed 8 bases from V and 2 bases from J, with 12 bases in between. Germline loops: CDR1 MNHNS, CDR2 SASEGT. The CDR3, as DNA: TGTGCCAGCCTGGTTCAGCCCAACACTGAAGCTTTCTTT. It codes for CASLVQPNTEAFF.

This clone appeared a single time. The J gene is TRBJ2-3, the V gene TRBV6-4; D remains ambiguous. V lost 2 bases and J lost 0, with 6 bases in between. Germline V gene lookup returns CDR1 MRHNA and CDR2 SNTAGT. This CDR3 region has 14 residues. DNA for the CDR3: TGTGCCAGCAGTGACACAGCTAGCACAGATACGCAGTATTTT. It yields the protein CASSDTASTDTQYF.

The V gene is TRBV13, the J gene TRBJ1-6, with 8 positions matching TRBD1. The CDR3 length is 16 residues. Losses at the gene ends were 4 bases for V and 10 bases for J; bases not matched to a gene: 12. Germline-derived CDR1 and CDR2 are PRHDT and FYEKMQ (reference sequence). CDR3 coding DNA: TGTGCCAGCAGCTCAGCCACCGGGACAGGATCCTCACCCCTCCACTTT. Protein sequence: CASSSATGTGSSPLHF.

V usage is TRBV19 and J usage is TRBJ1-2, with 9 bases lining up with TRBD1. The CDR3 contains 15 residues. The V and J ends lost 5 bases and 3 bases, in that order; junction bases with no gene match: 7. CDR1 is LNHDA, CDR2 SQIVND, per germline (reference sequence). The CDR3: CASSDTGTGHYGYTF. In DNA form, the CDR3 reads TGTGCCAGTAGTGATACCGGGACAGGGCACTATGGCTACACCTTC.

The J gene is TRBJ2-3, the V gene TRBV18, with D tentatively TRBD2 (7 bases). The CDR3 covers 15 residues. V was trimmed by 0 bases and J by 4 bases, leaving 11 bases between them. Germline V gene lookup returns CDR1 KGHSH and CDR2 LQKENI. The CDR3 is CASSPPGGPADTQYF. CDR3 nucleotides: TGTGCCAGCTCACCACCGGGGGGGCCGGCAGATACGCAGTATTTT. Supplemented by reference TRBV18 and TRBJ2-3, the full variable domain reads NAGVMQNPRHLVRRRGQEARLRCSPMKGHSHVYWYRQLPEEGLKFMVYLQKENIIDESGMPKERFSAEFPKEGPSILRIQQVVRGDSAAYFCASSPPGGPADTQYFGPGTRLTVL.

The gene calls are TRBV2 and TRBJ1-4; no clear D. V lost 6 bases and J 5 bases, leaving 13 bases between the germline ends. Germline assignment: CDR1 SNHLY and CDR2 FYNNEI. This CDR3 comprises 14 residues. The CDR3 bases are TGTGCCAGCAGGCCCGGGAGTTTAAATGAAAAACTGTTTTTT. Translation gives CASRPGSLNEKLFF.

Only one count was recorded for this clone. J is TRBJ1-1 and V is TRBV19, with a possible D match to TRBD1 (5 bases). The V end was cut by 5 bases, the J end by 6 bases, with 16 bases between. This CDR3 contains 14 residues. CDR1 is LNHDA, CDR2 SQIVND, per germline (reference sequence). The DNA for the CDR3 is TGTGCCAGTAGTGGGGGATCTCTGGCGGCTGAAGCTTTCTTT. Translated, it gives CASSGGSLAAEAFF.

This chain uses TRBV7-9 with TRBJ2-7, with 10 bases identical to TRBD2. The CDR3 runs to 17 residues. V dropped 5 bases and J dropped 3; count of bases not matched to a gene: 13. The germline CDR1 and CDR2 sequences are SEHNR and FQNEAQ (reference sequence). CDR3 nucleotides: TGTGCCAGCAGCCCTAAGGCCGGGACTAGCGACCACTACGAGCAGTACTTC. It encodes CASSPKAGTSDHYEQYF.

The chain combines TRBV6-6 with TRBJ1-1, with D tentatively TRBD1 (6 bases). V lost 2 bases, J lost 1 base, and 11 bases lay in between. The CDR3 runs to 15 residues. Per the germline V gene, CDR1 is MNHNY and CDR2 is SVGAGI (reference sequence). The CDR3 bases are TGTGCCAGCAGTTACCCGGGAGGGGGGAACACTGAAGCTTTCTTT. Amino acids: CASSYPGGGNTEAFF.

The chain has TRBV7-8 and TRBJ2-3; D remains unclear. The V end lost 3 bases, the J end lost 6 bases, and 7 bases lay between the germline ends. The CDR3 contains 12 residues. The germline gives CDR1 SGHVS, CDR2 FQNEAQ. Written as DNA, the CDR3 is TGTGCCAGCAGCTTTGCGTCCGATACGCAGTATTTT. Protein sequence: CASSFASDTQYF. Using reference TRBV7-8 and TRBJ2-3 for the parts outside the CDR3, the full variable domain is GAGVSQSPRYKVAKRGQDVALRCDPISGHVSLFWYQQALGQGPEFLTYFQNEAQLDKSGLPSDRFFAERPEGSVSTLKIQRTQQEDSAVYLCASSFASDTQYFGPGTRLTVL.

This chain connects TRBV5-1 to TRBJ1-4; D is ambiguous. Trimming removed 0 bases from V and 5 bases from J, with 8 bases in between. CDR1 is SGHRS and CDR2 is YFSETQ in the germline V gene. The CDR3 is made up of 14 amino acids. The CDR3: CASSLGEVNEKLFF. CDR3 DNA sequence: TGCGCCAGCAGCTTGGGGGAAGTAAATGAAAAACTGTTTTTT.

The chain combines TRBV7-2 with TRBJ2-7; the match to TRBD2 covers 8 bases. This CDR3 has 17 amino acids. Germline lookup yields CDR1 SGHTA and CDR2 FQGNSA. The ends lost 0 bases at V and 3 bases at J; junction bases unmatched: 10. Here the CDR3 DNA reads TGTGCCAGCAGCTTAGCTTCCCGACAGCGGGGGAACTACGAGCAGTACTTC. Its protein is CASSLASRQRGNYEQYF.

The chain carries TRBV5-5 and TRBJ1-5; D is perhaps TRBD1 (5 bases). The CDR3 loop spans 15 amino acids. Germline lookup yields CDR1 SGHKS and CDR2 YYEKEE (reference sequence). Trimming shortened V by 4 bases and J by 6 bases, and 17 bases separated the two germline ends. CDR3 sequence reads: CASSLREGTAQPQHF. CDR3 coding DNA: TGTGCCAGCAGCCTCCGGGAGGGGACCGCTCAGCCCCAGCATTTT.

The chain is built from TRBV6-5 and TRBJ1-5; weak D call: TRBD1 (6 bases). Germline CDR1 reads MNHEY; CDR2 reads SVGAGI. CDR3 length: 13 residues. With 5 bases removed from V and 11 bases from J, the gap between germline ends came to 16 bases. CDR3 bases: TGTGCCAGCAGTCCAGGGGAGGATTTGACCCAGCATTTT. Translation: CASSPGEDLTQHF.

With respect to this clone: In the same sample, other DNA sequences code for this CDR3. The V and J genes are TRBV10-3 and TRBJ2-3; no firm D call. V was clipped by 0 bases and J by 0 bases, with 7 bases between them. The germline CDR1 and CDR2 sequences are ENHRY and SYGVKD. This CDR3 has 15 residues. The CDR3 region is CAISESGTSTDTQYF. In nucleotides, the CDR3 is TGTGCCATCAGTGAGTCTGGCACTAGCACAGATACGCAGTATTTT.

This chain connects TRBV9 to TRBJ1-1; no definite D call. The CDR3 sequence is 13 residues long. From germline, CDR1 is SGDLS and CDR2 YYNGEE. The V end was cut by 3 bases, the J end by 2 bases, with 8 bases between. This CDR3 reads CASSGLGNTEAFF. For the CDR3, the DNA is TGTGCCAGCAGCGGCCTGGGTAACACTGAAGCTTTCTTT.

J is TRBJ2-1 and V is TRBV7-8; D not certain. The CDR3 runs to 14 residues. V lost 2 bases to trimming and J lost 5 bases, with 10 bases between them. Germline CDR1 SGHVS, CDR2 FQNEAQ. CDR3 amino acids: CASSLIGENNEQFF. The CDR3 region has the DNA TGTGCCAGCAGCTTAATCGGCGAGAACAATGAGCAGTTCTTC.

The chain joins TRBV7-9 to TRBJ2-3; no definite D call. Germline V CDR1 and CDR2: SEHNR, FQNEAQ (reference sequence). Trimming left V 4 bases short and J 5 bases short, with 10 bases between. The CDR3 consists of 13 residues. The CDR3 nucleotides are TGTGCCAGCAGCTCCAGGACCCGAGATACGCAGTATTTT. Residues: CASSSRTRDTQYF. The full variable domain, its missing parts supplied by reference TRBV7-9 and TRBJ2-3, is DTGVSQNPRHKITKRGQNVTFRCDPISEHNRLYWYRQTLGQGPEFLTYFQNEAQLEKSRLLSDRFSAERPKGSFSTLEIQRTEQGDSAMYLCASSSRTRDTQYFGPGTRLTVL.

The V and J genes are TRBV5-1 and TRBJ2-7, with 7 bases identical to TRBD2. The CDR3 runs to 15 residues. Germline V gene sequence: CDR1 SGHRS, CDR2 YFSETQ. J lost 4 bases, V lost 2 bases, and 9 bases had no gene match. The CDR3 bases are TGCGCCAGCAGCTTTGGGGGGACTATGGGGTACGAGCAGTACTTC. This codes for CASSFGGTMGYEQYF.